A single sample is the source of the 19 T cell receptor beta chains below, sequenced in a study of naive and memory T cell subsets. Two oligonucleotides, mixed equimolar, formed the beta constant-region primer covering TRBC1 and TRBC2. MiXCR, run by TCRdb on the UMI-ligation and nested PCR reads, gives a single entry per CDR3 protein. The sample carries under 150,000 distinct CDR3 sequences, 15% to 20% recorded once. Sequenced material: naive CD4+ T cells from blood. The source of these receptors is a human donor in good health.

This clonotype was counted only a few times. The V call is TRBV7-2, the J call TRBJ2-5; no definite D call. Germline loops: CDR1 SGHTA, CDR2 FQGNSA. V was pared by 5 bases and J by 4 bases, with 11 bases between. The CDR3 is 13 amino acids. Here the CDR3 DNA reads TGTGCCAGCAGCCGGCTCGCCGGAGAGACCCAGTACTTC. Protein: CASSRLAGETQYF.

The chain recombines TRBV7-2 with TRBJ2-3, with 8 bases lining up with TRBD1. The CDR3 spans 14 residues. The J segment lost 5 bases and the V segment lost 5 bases, leaving 6 bases of the junction unmatched. CDR1 and CDR2 from the germline V gene are SGHTA and FQGNSA. The chain's CDR3 is CASSNQGAIDTQYF. In DNA form, the CDR3 reads TGTGCCAGCAGCAACCAGGGGGCTATAGATACGCAGTATTTT.

The chain has TRBV4-1 and TRBJ2-7, with D hard to call. This CDR3 spans 15 amino acids. V lost 0 bases to trimming and J lost 6 bases, with 15 bases between them. CDR1 is MGHRA and CDR2 is YSYEKL in the germline V gene. CDR3: CASSQEPGPLGEQYF. In DNA form, the CDR3 reads TGCGCCAGCAGCCAAGAACCGGGTCCTCTGGGCGAGCAGTACTTC.

The CDR3 nucleotides read TGTGCCAGCAGTTACTCGACCGCCAGCGTGGAGACCCAGTACTTC. Protein: CASSYSTASVETQYF. This chain joins TRBV6-5 and TRBJ2-5; D gene ambiguous. The germline V gene encodes CDR1 MNHEY and CDR2 SVGAGI. V was cut by 0 bases and J by 5 bases, with 13 bases left in between. The CDR3 totals 15 residues.

This clonotype was seen a handful of times. The chain couples TRBV7-9 to TRBJ1-2; 10 bases line up with TRBD1. Germline trimming cut 0 bases from V and 4 bases from J; bases unmatched to any gene: 2. The CDR3 extends over 15 amino acids. CDR1 is SEHNR, CDR2 FQNEAQ, per germline (reference sequence). CDR3 amino acids: CASSLAGTGAYGYTF. CDR3 in DNA: TGTGCCAGCAGCTTAGCCGGGACAGGGGCCTATGGCTACACCTTC. The full variable domain, rest sourced from reference TRBV7-9 and TRBJ1-2, is DTGVSQNPRHKITKRGQNVTFRCDPISEHNRLYWYRQTLGQGPEFLTYFQNEAQLEKSRLLSDRFSAERPKGSFSTLEIQRTEQGDSAMYLCASSLAGTGAYGYTFGSGTRLTVV.

This clonotype has more than one count but fewer than ten. The gene calls are TRBV5-6 and TRBJ1-1, with 8 bases lining up with TRBD1. Germline CDR1 is SGHDT and CDR2 is YYEEEE. The CDR3 covers 15 residues. V shed 2 bases, J shed 0 bases, and the junction held 3 bases outside the gene matches. Written as DNA, the CDR3 is TGTGCCAGCAGCTTCCGGACAGGGATGAACACTGAAGCTTTCTTT. Its protein product is CASSFRTGMNTEAFF.

This clonotype was recorded at least ten times. The chain carries TRBV12-5 and TRBJ2-2; either TRBD1 or TRBD2 may supply D (6 bases each). The germline gives CDR1 LGHNT, CDR2 FRNRAP. This CDR3 has 18 residues. V dropped 0 bases and J dropped 8 bases, with 22 bases sitting between them. CDR3 DNA sequence: TGTGCTAGTGGTTTGGTACATGGAGGGGGACCGTTCAGGGGGGAGCTGTTTTTT. Translating gives CASGLVHGGGPFRGELFF.

This clonotype was counted only a few times. The rearrangement joins TRBV4-1 to TRBJ2-1; D gene unclear. The CDR3 is made up of 13 amino acids. Trimming took 0 bases from V and 9 from J, leaving 9 bases between them. CDR1 and CDR2 from the germline V gene are MGHRA and YSYEKL. CDR3 in DNA: TGCGCCAGCAGCCAAGATCTGTTTAGTGAGCAGTTCTTC. It translates to CASSQDLFSEQFF.

This clonotype has more than one count but fewer than ten. V and J are TRBV29-1 and TRBJ1-2; 7 bases match TRBD1. The CDR3 has 15 amino acids. V dropped 5 bases and J dropped 1; count of bases not matched to a gene: 10. Germline CDR1 SQVTM, CDR2 ANQGSEA. The chain's CDR3 is CSVSRTGRYNYGYTF. DNA of the CDR3: TGCAGCGTTTCGCGGACAGGACGCTATAACTATGGCTACACCTTC.

Only one count was recorded for this clonotype. CDR3 in DNA: TGTGCCACCAGGGACAGGGGGCCTGATGGCTACACCTTC. This translates into CATRDRGPDGYTF. The chain couples TRBV7-9 to TRBJ1-2, with TRBD1 matching 12 bases. V shed 10 bases, J shed 6 bases, and the junction held 6 bases outside the gene matches. CDR3 length equals 13 residues. Germline loops: CDR1 SEHNR, CDR2 FQNEAQ (reference sequence).

This clonotype was counted between two and nine times. The genes are TRBV6-1 and TRBJ1-3; 8 bases match TRBD1. This CDR3 is 14 amino acids long. After removal of 7 bases from V and 2 bases from J, the junction contained 4 bases not matched to a gene. Germline values: CDR1 MNHNS, CDR2 SASEGT. The CDR3 nucleotides read TGTGCCAGCAACCCGGACAGGGCTGGAAACACCATATATTTT. Protein sequence: CASNPDRAGNTIYF.

There are a few counts of this clonotype. The chain is built from TRBV20-1 and TRBJ2-7, with TRBD2 matching over 14 bases. V shed 0 bases and J 3 bases; nucleotides not matched to a gene: 1. Per the germline V gene, CDR1 is DFQATT and CDR2 is SNEGSKA (reference sequence). This CDR3 contains 15 residues. The CDR3 reads CSAREGLAGVYEQYF. The CDR3 bases are TGCAGTGCTAGAGAGGGACTAGCGGGAGTCTACGAGCAGTACTTC.

This clonotype was recorded many times. The J gene is TRBJ2-7, the V gene TRBV18; weak D call: TRBD1 (5 bases). Trimming cost V 3 bases and J 4 bases, with 10 bases left between them. This CDR3 has 13 amino acids. Germline CDR1 and CDR2: KGHSH and LQKENI. The CDR3 bases are TGTGCCAGCTCACCCAGGCAGGGTTACGAGCAGTACTTC. Translation: CASSPRQGYEQYF.

This clonotype was seen a handful of times. The V gene is TRBV6-6, the J gene TRBJ2-7; D assignment may be TRBD1 or TRBD2 (5 bases each). CDR3 length: 16 residues. Germline V gene data show CDR1 as MNHNY and CDR2 as SVGAGI (reference sequence). The ends were cut back, 2 bases at V and 7 bases at J, with 21 bases in the middle. CDR3 DNA sequence: TGTGCCAGCAGTTACAACACCGTCGGGGCAGCCCCTGAGCAGTACTTC. Translation gives CASSYNTVGAAPEQYF.

V gene TRBV6-5 combines with J gene TRBJ2-3; D may be TRBD2 (5 bases). The CDR3 contains 15 residues. Germline lookup yields CDR1 MNHEY and CDR2 SVGAGI. V lost 1 base, J lost 0 bases, and 8 bases lay in between. CDR3 region: CASSYFPGSTDTQYF. CDR3 DNA: TGTGCCAGCAGTTACTTCCCGGGGAGCACAGATACGCAGTATTTT.

The V gene is TRBV6-1, the J gene TRBJ1-5; D unresolved. This CDR3 has 14 amino acids. In germline, CDR1 is MNHNS, CDR2 SASEGT. V lost 4 bases and J lost 1, with 8 bases in between. The chain's CDR3 is CASSAGRSNQPQHF. Written as DNA, the CDR3 is TGTGCCAGCAGTGCAGGACGGAGCAATCAGCCCCAGCATTTT.

This clonotype was seen a few times. J is TRBJ2-1 and V is TRBV29-1; perhaps TRBD1 as D (6 bases). CDR3 length equals 12 residues. V gave up 7 bases and J gave up 7 bases, with 14 bases separating them. Germline CDR1 is SQVTM and CDR2 is ANQGSEA. Here the CDR3 DNA reads TGCAGCGCCGGGCATAGGGGGAATGAGCAGTTCTTC. Translation: CSAGHRGNEQFF.

This clonotype has more than one count but fewer than ten. V gene TRBV20-1 combines with J gene TRBJ2-3, with 12 bases lining up with TRBD2. The CDR3 covers 15 residues. Germline loops: CDR1 DFQATT, CDR2 SNEGSKA (reference sequence). J lost 3 bases, V lost 3 bases, and 4 bases had no gene match. Here the CDR3 reads CSASLLAGGTDTQYF. The CDR3 nucleotides read TGCAGTGCTAGCCTGCTAGCGGGAGGGACAGATACGCAGTATTTT.

The sample holds many counts of this clonotype. The chain carries TRBV20-1 and TRBJ2-3; D is undetermined. From germline, CDR1 is DFQATT and CDR2 SNEGSKA (reference sequence). There are 15 residues in the CDR3. With 4 bases removed from V and 3 bases from J, the gap between germline ends came to 17 bases. This CDR3 reads CSAKGPGWGTDTQYF. The CDR3 DNA is TGCAGTGCTAAGGGCCCGGGTTGGGGTACAGATACGCAGTATTTT.